Shown below are 17 T cell receptor beta chains from a single sample sequenced in a study of OX40 agonist ivuxolimab in advanced cancers. Libraries were prepared by immunoSEQ multiplex PCR; TCRdb keeps only in-frame clonotypes and omits some of them. Here the sample spans roughly 41,000 clones, 86% being singletons. The specimen comprised CD4+ or CD8+ T cells sorted from blood, sampled in a trial of the OX40 agonist ivuxolimab. The receptors were gathered from an adult with an advanced solid tumor such as melanoma, head and neck, liver or kidney cancer.

This chain joins TRBV27 and TRBJ1-6, with D hard to call. This CDR3 contains 16 residues. V shed 5 bases and J shed 8 bases, with 19 bases lying between them. The V gene's germline CDR1 is MNHEY and CDR2 SMNVEV (reference sequence). The CDR3 DNA is TGTGCCAGCAGTCCCCTCCTGGGCCAGGAGGATTCACCCCTCCACTTT. Encoded protein: CASSPLLGQEDSPLHF.

This clone has just a few counts. CDR3 residues: CASSINPGMVYEQYF. The CDR3 nucleotides read TGTGCCAGTAGTATAAATCCGGGTATGGTCTACGAGCAGTACTTC. The chain has TRBV19 and TRBJ2-7; D is unclear. CDR3 length: 15 amino acids. V was trimmed by 2 bases and J by 3 bases, leaving 14 bases between them. CDR1 is LNHDA and CDR2 is SQIVND in the germline V gene (reference sequence). The full variable domain, with the rest looked up from reference TRBV19 and TRBJ2-7, is DGGITQSPKYLFRKEGQNVTLSCEQNLNHDAMYWYRQDPGQGLRLIYYSQIVNDFQKGDIAEGYSVSREKKESFPLTVTSAQKNPTAFYLCASSINPGMVYEQYFGPGTRLTVT.

The rearrangement links TRBV2 to TRBJ2-3; maybe TRBD2 (6 bases). This CDR3 contains 14 residues. Per the germline V gene, CDR1 is SNHLY and CDR2 is FYNNEI. V lost 6 bases to trimming and J lost 6 bases, with 16 bases between them. The CDR3, as DNA: TGTGCCAGCAGCCCGGAGGGGACGTGGGATACGCAGTATTTT. It translates to CASSPEGTWDTQYF.

The V gene is TRBV7-3, the J gene TRBJ2-1; 7 bases align to TRBD1. V lost 1 base to trimming and J lost 1 base; unmatched junction nucleotides: 10. The CDR3 covers 18 residues. Germline CDR1 is SGHTA and CDR2 is FQGTGA. The CDR3 sequence is CASSLRTTGLGSYNEQFF. As DNA, the CDR3 is TGTGCCAGCAGCTTAAGGACGACAGGGCTCGGGTCCTACAATGAGCAGTTCTTC. The whole variable domain, remainder taken from reference TRBV7-3 and TRBJ2-1, is GAGVSQTPSNKVTEKGKYVELRCDPISGHTALYWYRQSLGQGPEFLIYFQGTGAADDSGLPNDRFFAVRPEGSVSTLKIQRTERGDSAVYLCASSLRTTGLGSYNEQFFGPGTRLTVL.

The rearrangement uses TRBV5-4 and TRBJ2-5, with D possibly matching TRBD2 (5 bases). Trimming removed 0 bases from V and 5 bases from J, with 14 bases in between. The CDR3 sequence is 15 residues long. Germline-derived CDR1 and CDR2 are SGHNT and YYREEE (reference sequence). In nucleotides, the CDR3 is TGTGCCAGCAGCTTGGACCGACGTCCGGGGGAGACCCAGTACTTC. Translated, it gives CASSLDRRPGETQYF.

The chain carries TRBV9 and TRBJ2-1; 8 bases are a match to TRBD1. The ends lost 4 bases at V and 1 base at J; junction bases unmatched: 10. The CDR3 has 17 residues. Germline V gives CDR1 SGDLS, CDR2 YYNGEE. As DNA, the CDR3 is TGTGCCAGCAGCCCACGGACAGGGACCCATTCCTACAATGAGCAGTTCTTC. This translates into CASSPRTGTHSYNEQFF.

This clone was counted between two and nine times. The V call is TRBV5-1, the J call TRBJ2-5, with 15 nucleotides matching TRBD2. With 3 bases clipped from V and 4 bases from J, the junction kept 7 bases outside the gene matches. The CDR3 spans 17 residues. Per the germline V gene, CDR1 is SGHRS and CDR2 is YFSETQ. CDR3 residues: CASSSGLAGGPGETQYF. CDR3 bases: TGCGCCAGCAGCTCCGGACTAGCGGGGGGGCCGGGAGAGACCCAGTACTTC.

This chain links TRBV5-1 with TRBJ2-2, with TRBD2 as a possible D gene (5 bases). V lost 4 bases and J lost 6, with 19 bases in between. Germline lookup yields CDR1 SGHRS and CDR2 YFSETQ. The CDR3 runs 16 residues. Here the CDR3 reads CASSLTRSMAAGELFF. The CDR3 DNA follows: TGCGCCAGCAGCCTTACTAGGTCCATGGCCGCCGGGGAGCTGTTTTTT.

The V gene is TRBV6-1, the J gene TRBJ2-1, with 10 bases fitting TRBD1. Per germline, CDR1 MNHNS and CDR2 SASEGT. The CDR3 runs 15 residues. V dropped 6 bases and J dropped 10; count of bases not matched to a gene: 12. The CDR3 protein is CASSRTGQGSREQFF. CDR3 sequence (DNA): TGTGCCAGCAGCCGAACGGGACAGGGGTCGCGGGAGCAGTTCTTC.

The chain has TRBV27 and TRBJ1-1, with D possibly matching TRBD1 (5 bases). CDR1 is MNHEY, CDR2 SMNVEV, per germline (reference sequence). This CDR3 has 15 residues. The germline V and J ends were trimmed by 4 bases and 4 bases, with 16 bases remaining between them. This CDR3 is CASSSQGEGVTEAFF. The DNA for the CDR3 is TGTGCCAGCAGTTCCCAAGGGGAAGGGGTCACTGAAGCTTTCTTT.

V gene TRBV7-9 combines with J gene TRBJ1-4; 7 bases fit TRBD1. Germline assignment: CDR1 SEHNR and CDR2 FQNEAQ (reference sequence). This CDR3 is 15 amino acids long. V shed 3 bases, J shed 2 bases, and the junction held 3 bases outside the gene matches. Written as DNA, the CDR3 is TGTGCCAGCAGCTTTAGGGACAGCACTAATGAAAAACTGTTTTTT. This encodes CASSFRDSTNEKLFF. Supplemented by reference TRBV7-9 and TRBJ1-4, the full variable domain reads DTGVSQNPRHKITKRGQNVTFRCDPISEHNRLYWYRQTLGQGPEFLTYFQNEAQLEKSRLLSDRFSAERPKGSFSTLEIQRTEQGDSAMYLCASSFRDSTNEKLFFGSGTQLSVL.

This chain uses TRBV2 with TRBJ1-6, with TRBD1 matching 8 bases. The CDR3 has 14 residues. The ends lost 7 bases at V and 3 bases at J; junction bases unmatched: 2. CDR1 SNHLY and CDR2 FYNNEI come from the germline V gene. For the CDR3, the DNA is TGTGCCAGCATTGGACAGGGCTATAATTCACCCCTCCACTTT. Encoded protein: CASIGQGYNSPLHF. Drawing the rest from reference TRBV2 and TRBJ1-6, the complete variable domain is EPEVTQTPSHQVTQMGQEVILRCVPISNHLYFYWYRQILGQKVEFLVSFYNNEISEKSEIFDDQFSVERPDGSNFTLKIRSTKLEDSAMYFCASIGQGYNSPLHFGNGTRLTVT.

The chain links TRBV7-2 to TRBJ1-2; 7 nucleotides align to TRBD1. The germline gives CDR1 SGHTA, CDR2 FQGNSA. CDR3 size: 15 residues. V was clipped by 3 bases and J by 4 bases; unmatched bases: 8. The CDR3 region is CASSFDRANLYGYTF. The CDR3 DNA reads TGTGCCAGCAGCTTTGACAGGGCGAACCTCTATGGCTACACCTTC.

This chain joins TRBV7-9 and TRBJ2-3; 7 bases are shared with TRBD2. Losses at the gene ends were 7 bases for V and 2 bases for J; bases not matched to a gene: 15. This CDR3 contains 17 residues. Germline CDR1 reads SEHNR; CDR2 reads FQNEAQ (reference sequence). The CDR3 sequence is CASKRSGVSLITDTQYF. In nucleotides, the CDR3 is TGTGCCAGCAAACGGAGCGGGGTCTCGCTGATCACAGATACGCAGTATTTT.

The gene calls are TRBV5-5 and TRBJ1-4; no clear D gene. V lost 2 bases, J lost 7 bases, and 12 bases lay in between. CDR1 and CDR2 from the germline V gene are SGHKS and YYEKEE (reference sequence). The CDR3 contains 14 residues. Here the CDR3 reads CASSFDAAAEKLFF. CDR3 nucleotides: TGTGCCAGCAGCTTCGATGCCGCGGCTGAAAAACTGTTTTTT. The full variable domain, in which reference TRBV5-5 and TRBJ1-4 provide the parts outside the CDR3, is DAGVTQSPTHLIKTRGQQVTLRCSPISGHKSVSWYQQVLGQGPQFIFQYYEKEERGRGNFPDRFSARQFPNYSSELNVNALLLGDSALYLCASSFDAAAEKLFFGSGTQLSVL.

The CDR3, as DNA: TGCGCCAGCAGCTTGGGCCAACGAGAAGCTTTCTTT. It translates to CASSLGQREAFF. The V gene is TRBV5-1, the J gene TRBJ1-1; D unclear. The CDR3 has 12 amino acids. Per the germline V gene, CDR1 is SGHRS and CDR2 is YFSETQ. Deletions cut 0 bases from V and 8 bases from J, with 8 bases between.

There are a few counts of this clone. The same CDR3 also results from other DNA sequences found in this sample. This chain uses TRBV7-9 with TRBJ1-5; TRBD1 is a possible D gene (5 bases). Per the germline V gene, CDR1 is SEHNR and CDR2 is FQNEAQ (reference sequence). CDR3 length equals 15 residues. V lost 1 base and J 2 bases, leaving 9 bases between the germline ends. The CDR3 region has the DNA TGTGCCAGCAGCTTAGGGGACGGGGGCAATCAGCCCCAGCATTTT. This encodes CASSLGDGGNQPQHF.